This TCR beta chain originates from a study of shared clonotypes between healthy human individuals. Study in general: CD8 memory received one plate per donor, CD8 naive two, CD4 memory three and CD4 naive three. Study-wide results and limits: The authors sampled blood alone, and tissue repertoires likely differ. Sequencing of the sorted subsets was shown by rarefaction to be incomplete despite large depth. Non-shared clonotypes had lower generation probabilities than clonotypes shared by all four sorted-subset donors.

V shed 0 bases, J shed 9 bases, and the junction held 10 bases outside the gene matches. The CDR3 loop spans 17 amino acids. Germline V gives CDR1 SGDLS, CDR2 YYNGEE. About this clone itself: Its specificity is not known.

Generated by immunoSEQ multiplex PCR, the TCRdb table keeps only in-frame clones and is missing some. This sample yields under 1 million clones, of which roughly 92% are seen a single time; around 24% belongs to the top ten. CD8 cells classed as naive were CD45RO-negative and positively selected for CCR7, excluding terminally differentiated effector memory CD45RA+ cells. The specimen was naive CD8+ T cells sorted from blood. The rearrangement joins TRBV9 to TRBJ2-1; 12 nucleotides align to TRBD2. This sequence was found in a man in his thirties or forties in good health. The chain's CDR3 is CASSVGETSGSFGEQFF. CDR3 nucleotide sequence: TGTGCCAGCAGCGTAGGGGAGACTAGCGGGAGTTTCGGTGAGCAGTTCTTC.